The rows below give T cell receptor beta chains drawn from one sample of a study of T cell responses to AZD1222 COVID-19 vaccine. Profiling relied on immunoSEQ multiplex PCR, and the TCRdb table lists in-frame clones only, not all of them. The sample has roughly 170,000 clones, more than 85% seen once. The sequencing here drew on peripheral blood, taken on day 0 of AZD1222 vaccination. These receptors were collected from an adult in good health. Each CDR3 is given with its conserved first and last residue. D genes are given only for firm matches. Clone size is shown for a subset of rows, as once, few, many or a class of expanded clone.

j_call: TRBJ2-6
cdr3_length: 19
d_call: .
clone_size: .
v_call: TRBV19
cdr3_aa: CASSILRQIPSSGANVLTF
cdr3_nt: TGTGCCAGTAGTATATTAAGACAGATCCCATCCTCTGGGGCCAACGTCCTGACTTTC

j_call: TRBJ2-1
cdr3_length: 17
d_call: TRBD1
clone_size: .
v_call: TRBV5-6
cdr3_aa: CASSGQGGQGAYNEQFF
cdr3_nt: TGTGCCAGCAGCGGCCAGGGAGGACAGGGGGCATACAATGAGCAGTTCTTC

j_call: TRBJ1-5
cdr3_length: 15
d_call: TRBD1
clone_size: .
v_call: TRBV18
cdr3_aa: CASSRGQGFNQPQHF
cdr3_nt: TGTGCCAGCTCACGCGGACAGGGCTTCAATCAGCCCCAGCATTTT

j_call: TRBJ1-1
cdr3_length: 15
d_call: TRBD1
clone_size: .
v_call: TRBV28
cdr3_aa: CASSTINRGNTEAFF
cdr3_nt: TGTGCCAGCAGTACCATAAACAGGGGTAACACTGAAGCTTTCTTT

j_call: TRBJ1-2
cdr3_length: 13
d_call: .
clone_size: .
v_call: TRBV14
cdr3_aa: CASSQDPRAGYTF
cdr3_nt: TGTGCCAGCAGCCAAGACCCCAGGGCCGGCTACACCTTC

j_call: TRBJ1-6
cdr3_length: 12
d_call: .
clone_size: .
v_call: TRBV9
cdr3_aa: CASSAEGSPLHF
cdr3_nt: TGTGCCAGCAGCGCCGAAGGTTCACCCCTCCACTTT

j_call: TRBJ1-5
cdr3_length: 16
d_call: .
clone_size: medium-sized
v_call: TRBV2
cdr3_aa: CASKSPYGSSNQPQHF
cdr3_nt: TGTGCCAGCAAATCCCCATATGGCAGTAGCAATCAGCCCCAGCATTTT

j_call: TRBJ2-5
cdr3_length: 14
d_call: TRBD2
clone_size: .
v_call: TRBV11-1
cdr3_aa: CASSFGTNKETQYF
cdr3_nt: TGTGCCAGCAGCTTCGGGACTAACAAAGAGACCCAGTACTTC

j_call: TRBJ2-7
cdr3_length: 16
d_call: TRBD2
clone_size: .
v_call: TRBV19
cdr3_aa: CASSVQGTSGAYEQYF
cdr3_nt: TGTGCCAGTAGTGTTCAGGGGACTAGCGGGGCGTACGAGCAGTACTTC

j_call: TRBJ1-6
cdr3_length: 15
d_call: .
clone_size: .
v_call: TRBV2
cdr3_aa: CASTGASSYNSPLHF
cdr3_nt: TGTGCCAGCACTGGGGCGAGCTCCTATAATTCACCCCTCCACTTT

j_call: TRBJ2-7
cdr3_length: 14
d_call: .
clone_size: .
v_call: TRBV11-2
cdr3_aa: CASSLTGTTYEQYF
cdr3_nt: TGTGCCAGCTCCCTGACAGGTACTACCTACGAGCAGTACTTC

j_call: TRBJ2-3
cdr3_length: 14
d_call: .
clone_size: .
v_call: TRBV5-1
cdr3_aa: CASSFLGYGDTQYF
cdr3_nt: TGCGCCAGCAGCTTTTTGGGATATGGGGATACGCAGTATTTT

j_call: TRBJ1-2
cdr3_length: 15
d_call: TRBD1
clone_size: .
v_call: TRBV6-5
cdr3_aa: CASTPGTAQLYGYTF
cdr3_nt: TGTGCCAGTACCCCCGGGACAGCCCAGTTATATGGCTACACCTTC

j_call: TRBJ1-5
cdr3_length: 18
d_call: .
clone_size: .
v_call: TRBV19
cdr3_aa: CASSIGDRLVRHNQPQHF
cdr3_nt: TGTGCCAGTAGTATCGGAGACAGGCTCGTACGACACAATCAGCCCCAGCATTTT

j_call: TRBJ1-1
cdr3_length: 14
d_call: .
clone_size: .
v_call: TRBV6-6
cdr3_aa: CASSYQAGFTEAFF
cdr3_nt: TGTGCCAGCAGTTACCAGGCAGGGTTCACTGAAGCTTTCTTT

j_call: TRBJ1-2
cdr3_length: 14
d_call: .
clone_size: .
v_call: TRBV24-1
cdr3_aa: CATSTTGSTYGYTF
cdr3_nt: TGTGCCACCAGTACTACAGGATCTACCTATGGCTACACCTTC

j_call: TRBJ2-7
cdr3_length: 15
d_call: TRBD1
clone_size: few
v_call: TRBV7-9
cdr3_aa: CASSSTGVGSYEQYF
cdr3_nt: TGTGCCAGCAGCTCGACAGGGGTAGGGTCCTACGAGCAGTACTTC